These T cell receptor beta chains were read from a single sample in a study of PD-1 blockade in classical Hodgkin lymphoma. Generated by immunoSEQ multiplex PCR, the TCRdb table keeps only in-frame clones and is missing some. The sample includes around 16,000 clones, around 84% seen only once; the top ten take 0.7% to 0.85%. Material for sequencing was CD4+ T cells from blood. The receptors originated from a human donor with classical Hodgkin lymphoma. Both conserved end residues are part of each CDR3. A D gene is named only where the DNA matches it firmly. Clone size is not always given. Where it is, it says once, few, many or a class for expanded clones.

once TRBJ1-2 TRBV30 TRBD1 CAWSQGAGGYTF TGTGCCTGGAGCCAGGGGGCGGGGGGCTACACCTTC
- TRBJ2-2 TRBV28 - CASGPTGELFF TGTGCCAGCGGACCCACCGGGGAGCTGTTTTTT
- TRBJ2-2 TRBV18 - CASSPDGGWDLFF TGTGCCAGCTCACCCGACGGGGGATGGGATCTGTTTTTT
- TRBJ2-3 TRBV5-1 - CASSVGPDTQYF TGCGCCAGCAGCGTGGGACCAGATACGCAGTATTTT
- TRBJ2-2 TRBV7-8 TRBD2 CASINPGLAGDRGTGELFF TGTGCCAGCATCAATCCAGGACTAGCGGGAGATAGGGGGACCGGGGAGCTGTTTTTT
once TRBJ2-1 TRBV25-1 - CASSGGWGYNEQFF TGTGCCAGCAGTGGGGGTTGGGGGTACAATGAGCAGTTCTTC
- TRBJ1-2 TRBV6-5 - CASSGGTLRGYTF TGTGCCAGCAGCGGAGGCACCCTGCGGGGCTACACCTTC
once TRBJ1-1 TRBV28 TRBD1 CASSEGAYRAFF TGTGCCAGCAGCGAGGGGGCATATCGAGCTTTCTTT
- TRBJ2-7 TRBV7-8 - CASSSEVGAVYEQYF TGTGCCAGCAGTTCTGAGGTGGGGGCGGTCTACGAGCAGTACTTC
- TRBJ1-2 TRBV5-6 - CASSWWGSGYTF TGTGCCAGCAGCTGGTGGGGGAGCGGCTACACCTTC
- TRBJ2-7 TRBV28 - CAVRGGYEQYF TGTGCCGTACGAGGGGGTTACGAGCAGTACTTC
few TRBJ1-2 TRBV4-2 - CASSQDRGTYGYTF TGTGCCAGCAGCCAAGACAGGGGAACCTATGGCTACACCTTC
- TRBJ2-3 TRBV6-1 TRBD2 CASSLSGRNTDTQYF TGTGCCAGCAGCCTTAGCGGGAGGAATACAGATACGCAGTATTTT
- TRBJ2-1 TRBV7-6 TRBD2 CASSRLGGFEQFF TGTGCCAGCAGCCGTCTGGGGGGGTTTGAGCAGTTCTTC
- TRBJ1-5 TRBV7-9 TRBD1 CASSLAGGVNQPQHF TGTGCCAGCAGCTTAGCAGGGGGCGTCAATCAGCCCCAGCATTTT
- TRBJ2-4 TRBV7-2 - CASSLAGGGASGNIQYF TGTGCCAGCAGCTTAGCGGGGGGCGGGGCTAGCGGTAACATTCAGTACTTC
- TRBJ1-2 TRBV19 - CASSVRNLANYGYTF TGTGCCAGTAGTGTACGGAACTTAGCTAACTATGGCTACACCTTC
- TRBJ2-5 TRBV19 - CASRLTGLGTQYF TGTGCCAGTAGGCTGACAGGTCTGGGGACCCAGTACTTC
- TRBJ2-2 TRBV30 TRBD1 CAWSSTGVVKSTGELFF TGTGCCTGGAGTAGCACAGGGGTAGTGAAGAGCACCGGGGAGCTGTTTTTT
once TRBJ2-7 TRBV5-4 TRBD2 CASSFGLAGTYEQYF TGTGCCAGCAGCTTCGGACTAGCGGGCACCTACGAGCAGTACTTC
- TRBJ2-1 TRBV30 TRBD2 CAWSVLNLAGGKDEQFF TGTGCCTGGAGTGTGCTGAATCTAGCGGGGGGTAAAGATGAGCAGTTCTTC
once TRBJ2-7 TRBV6-6 TRBD1 CASSRGVRTGVGEQYF TGTGCCAGCAGTCGCGGTGTTCGGACAGGGGTCGGGGAGCAGTACTTC
- TRBJ1-5 TRBV6-1 TRBD1 CASSAPAGQGASLQPQHF TGTGCCAGCAGTGCCCCGGCGGGACAGGGGGCCTCCCTACAGCCCCAGCATTTT
- TRBJ2-2 TRBV19 - CASSMGELFF TGTGCCAGTAGTATGGGGGAGCTGTTTTTT
once TRBJ1-1 TRBV18 TRBD1 CASADRPNTEAFF TGTGCCAGCGCGGACAGGCCGAACACTGAAGCTTTCTTT
- TRBJ2-1 TRBV19 TRBD2 CASSMLSGTYNEQFF TGTGCCAGTAGTATGTTGAGCGGGACTTACAATGAGCAGTTCTTC